These T cell receptor beta chains were read from a single sample in a study of T cells in Graves' hyperthyroidism and ophthalmopathy. TCRdb re-derived calls from the multiplex PCR reads in MiXCR, one entry per CDR3 protein. This sample has 560,000 or so distinct CDR3 sequences, with 20% found just once. Sequenced input: blood. The source of these receptors is a middle-aged man with Graves' ophthalmopathy. Both conserved end residues are part of each CDR3. A D gene is named only where the DNA matches it firmly. Clone sizes are given selectively: once, few, many, or a class where the clone is expanded.

TRBV3-1	TRBJ1-4	.	.	CASSDRWKNEKLFF	TGTGCCAGCAGCGACCGCTGGAAGAATGAAAAACTGTTTTTT
TRBV20-1	TRBJ2-7	few	TRBD1	CSARGTGRNEQYF	TGCAGTGCTAGAGGGACAGGTCGGAACGAGCAGTACTTC
TRBV13	TRBJ1-3	.	.	CASSVAKDGLSSGNTIYF	TGTGCCAGCAGCGTAGCTAAGGACGGCCTTAGCTCTGGAAACACCATATATTTT
TRBV7-2	TRBJ2-1	many	TRBD2	CASSTPLAYEQFF	TGTGCCAGCAGCACACCACTAGCGTATGAGCAGTTCTTC
TRBV20-1	TRBJ2-3	many	TRBD1	CSASGQGTDTQYF	TGCAGTGCTAGCGGACAGGGGACAGATACGCAGTATTTT
TRBV12-3/TRBV12-4	TRBJ1-3	.	.	CASSPPNSGNTIYF	TGTGCCAGCAGTCCACCTAATTCGGGAAACACCATATATTTT
TRBV3-1	TRBJ1-2	many	TRBD1	CASSQEPGQNYGYTF	TGTGCCAGCAGCCAAGAACCGGGACAGAACTATGGCTACACCTTC
TRBV11-2	TRBJ2-7	many	TRBD1	CASSPGQGTIYEQYF	TGTGCCAGCAGCCCCGGACAGGGAACAATCTACGAGCAGTACTTC
TRBV28	TRBJ1-5	many	.	CASRPQGGSNQPQHF	TGTGCCAGCAGGCCTCAGGGTGGTAGCAATCAGCCCCAGCATTTT
TRBV2	TRBJ1-5	.	.	CASSRDGGTWEPQHF	TGTGCCAGCAGCCGGGACGGGGGAACTTGGGAGCCCCAGCATTTT
TRBV5-1	TRBJ1-1	many	.	CASSPGQSTEAFF	TGCGCCAGCAGCCCCGGACAGAGCACTGAAGCTTTCTTT
TRBV30	TRBJ2-2	.	TRBD2	CAAGGTGELFF	TGTGCCGCGGGGGGGACCGGGGAGCTGTTTTTT
TRBV30	TRBJ1-6	.	.	CAWSRGPGSPLHF	TGTGCCTGGAGCCGGGGCCCGGGATCACCCCTCCACTTT
TRBV5-1	TRBJ2-6	few	.	CASSLGTSGANVLTF	TGCGCCAGCAGCTTGGGGACCTCTGGGGCCAACGTCCTGACTTTC
TRBV7-9	TRBJ2-7	.	TRBD2	CASSQASGRGYEQYF	TGTGCCAGCAGCCAGGCTAGCGGGAGGGGTTACGAGCAGTACTTC
TRBV4-2	TRBJ2-7	few	.	CASSQEFSYEQYF	TGTGCCAGCAGCCAAGAATTCTCGTACGAGCAGTACTTC
TRBV7-9	TRBJ1-3	.	.	CASSAPDRAGNTIYF	TGTGCCAGCAGCGCCCCGGATCGGGCTGGAAACACCATATATTTT
TRBV9	TRBJ2-3	.	.	CASSVGLSSDTQYF	TGTGCCAGCAGCGTAGGGTTATCCTCGGATACGCAGTATTTT
TRBV12-3/TRBV12-4	TRBJ1-2	.	.	CASSPSRGFDYTF	TGTGCCAGCAGTCCAAGTAGGGGGTTTGACTACACCTTC
TRBV12-3/TRBV12-4	TRBJ1-1	many	.	CASYHEWVGTEAFF	TGTGCCAGCTACCATGAGTGGGTGGGCACTGAAGCTTTCTTT
TRBV6-4	TRBJ2-7	.	.	CASSWGGGGREQYF	TGTGCCAGCAGCTGGGGGGGAGGGGGGCGAGAGCAGTACTTC
TRBV25-1	TRBJ2-7	.	.	CASSSRRGGNHYEQYF	TGTGCCAGCAGTTCCAGGAGAGGGGGTAACCACTACGAGCAGTACTTC
TRBV24-1	TRBJ1-5	few	.	CATDSNQPQHF	TGTGCCACGGATAGCAATCAGCCCCAGCATTTT
TRBV28	TRBJ1-1	few	.	CASVREGEAFF	TGTGCCAGTGTTAGGGAGGGCGAAGCTTTCTTT
TRBV13	TRBJ2-1	.	TRBD2	CASSLGSAGAAGYNEQFF	TGTGCCAGCAGCTTAGGTAGTGCGGGAGCAGCCGGCTACAATGAGCAGTTCTTC
TRBV9	TRBJ1-1	.	.	CASSPPGETEAFF	TGTGCCAGCAGCCCTCCAGGGGAAACTGAAGCTTTCTTT
TRBV24-1	TRBJ1-4	few	.	CATSATGIPATNEKLFF	TGTGCCACCAGTGCAACCGGGATTCCAGCAACTAATGAAAAACTGTTTTTT
TRBV27	TRBJ2-1	.	TRBD2	CASSPGTSGGVGQFF	TGTGCCAGCAGTCCAGGGACTAGCGGGGGGGTGGGGCAGTTCTTC
TRBV7-2	TRBJ2-6	.	.	CASSLRESGANVLTF	TGTGCCAGCAGCTTGAGGGAATCTGGGGCCAACGTCCTGACTTTC
TRBV3-1	TRBJ1-6	.	TRBD1	CASAEGAGSNSPLHF	TGTGCCAGCGCCGAGGGGGCAGGGAGTAATTCACCCCTCCACTTT
TRBV20-1	TRBJ2-7	few	TRBD1	CSAISMTGDSYEQYF	TGCAGTGCTATAAGTATGACAGGGGACTCCTACGAGCAGTACTTC
TRBV7-9	TRBJ2-1	.	TRBD1	CASSLDRGRWEQFF	TGTGCCAGCAGCTTAGACAGGGGGCGGTGGGAGCAGTTCTTC
TRBV18	TRBJ1-3	.	.	CASSPQESSGNTIYF	TGTGCCAGCTCACCACAGGAATCCTCTGGAAACACCATATATTTT
TRBV7-3	TRBJ2-2	.	.	CASSYMLGPGELFF	TGTGCCAGCAGTTATATGTTGGGACCGGGGGAGCTGTTTTTT
TRBV10-3	TRBJ1-3	few	.	CAIMGYRDTIYF	TGTGCCATCATGGGGTACCGGGACACCATATATTTT
TRBV30	TRBJ2-7	.	.	CAWSVRDYEQYF	TGTGCCTGGAGTGTAAGGGATTACGAGCAGTACTTC
TRBV19	TRBJ2-3	.	TRBD2	CASSIAGGDTQYF	TGTGCCAGTAGTATAGCGGGAGGAGATACGCAGTATTTT
TRBV4-1	TRBJ2-3	.	TRBD2	CASSPDSSGFTDTQYF	TGCGCCAGCAGTCCGGACTCTAGCGGGTTCACAGATACGCAGTATTTT
TRBV5-1	TRBJ2-5	.	TRBD2	CASSLAVTSGRGETQYF	TGCGCCAGCAGCTTGGCCGTGACTAGCGGGAGAGGCGAGACCCAGTACTTC
TRBV28	TRBJ2-1	many	.	CASSLTERRWNEQFF	TGTGCCAGCAGTTTGACGGAGAGGAGGTGGAATGAGCAGTTCTTC
TRBV20-1	TRBJ1-1	many	TRBD1	CSATRQGPNTEAFF	TGCAGTGCTACTAGACAGGGCCCGAACACTGAAGCTTTCTTT
TRBV20-1	TRBJ2-3	many	.	CSARRTVETDTQYF	TGCAGTGCTAGAAGGACAGTGGAAACGGATACGCAGTATTTT
TRBV25-1	TRBJ2-5	.	TRBD1	CASSLGTGFETQYF	TGTGCCAGCAGTCTCGGGACAGGGTTTGAGACCCAGTACTTC
TRBV6-2/TRBV6-3	TRBJ2-3	many	TRBD1	CASSFGQGATDTQYF	TGTGCCAGCAGTTTCGGACAGGGGGCGACAGATACGCAGTATTTT
TRBV20-1	TRBJ1-1	.	TRBD1	CSAQGDRSSGVEAFF	TGCAGTGCCCAGGGGGACAGAAGCTCGGGGGTTGAAGCTTTCTTT
TRBV20-1	TRBJ2-7	many	TRBD2	CSARPASGSSYEQYF	TGCAGTGCTCGTCCAGCTAGCGGGAGCTCCTACGAGCAGTACTTC
TRBV7-2	TRBJ2-5	many	TRBD2	CASSPTWGSGGAAQYF	TGTGCCAGCAGCCCTACCTGGGGTAGCGGGGGCGCCGCCCAGTACTTC
TRBV20-1	TRBJ2-3	.	TRBD2	CSATGLAGGEDTQYF	TGCAGTGCTACCGGACTAGCGGGGGGTGAGGATACGCAGTATTTT
TRBV5-6	TRBJ2-7	.	.	CASPALGRKYYEQYF	TGTGCCAGCCCAGCCTTAGGGCGGAAATACTACGAGCAGTACTTC
TRBV2	TRBJ1-6	few	.	CASRDWGNSPLHF	TGTGCCAGCAGGGATTGGGGTAATTCACCCCTCCACTTT
TRBV3-1	TRBJ1-2	many	TRBD1	CASTGGYYGYTF	TGTGCCAGCACAGGGGGCTACTATGGCTACACCTTC
TRBV5-6	TRBJ2-3	few	TRBD2	CASSLEGLAGLNTDTQYF	TGTGCCAGCAGCTTGGAAGGGTTAGCGGGGCTCAATACAGATACGCAGTATTTT
TRBV11-2	TRBJ2-5	many	TRBD2	CASSSTGGRGTQYF	TGTGCCAGCAGCTCCACGGGGGGGCGTGGGACCCAGTACTTC
TRBV20-1	TRBJ2-4	.	.	CSARARIQNIQYF	TGCAGTGCTAGAGCCAGGATCCAAAACATTCAGTACTTC
TRBV6-1	TRBJ1-1	.	.	CASSAGPPGEAFF	TGTGCCAGCAGTGCTGGGCCCCCGGGGGAAGCTTTCTTT
TRBV7-9	TRBJ2-2	few	.	CASSSLVVGELFF	TGTGCCAGCAGCTCCCTGGTGGTCGGGGAGCTGTTTTTT
TRBV7-9	TRBJ2-5	.	.	CASSLEARQETQYF	TGTGCCAGCAGCTTAGAAGCGAGACAAGAGACCCAGTACTTC
TRBV20-1	TRBJ1-1	many	.	CSAQGLNTEAFF	TGCAGTGCTCAAGGATTGAACACTGAAGCTTTCTTT
TRBV27	TRBJ2-7	few	.	CASSLSLGVTYEQYF	TGTGCCAGCAGTTTATCGCTCGGGGTAACCTACGAGCAGTACTTC
TRBV7-9	TRBJ2-3	few	.	CTSSPRRGSDTDTQYF	TGTACCAGCAGCCCCCGGAGGGGGAGCGACACAGATACGCAGTATTTT